The 16 T cell receptor beta chains below all came from one sample that was sequenced in a study of cytomegalovirus exposure and HLA in healthy donors. The primer mix had 60 Vbeta and 13 Jbeta primers. The assay was immunoSEQ multiplex PCR, and TCRdb's table has in-frame clones only and misses some. The table records about 160,000 clones, over 60% of them present only once. Sequencing input: PBMCs. The receptors derive from a woman in her 30s in good health and CMV-seronegative.

The table lists this clone with a count of one. The J gene is TRBJ1-1, the V gene TRBV2; D is undetermined. The CDR3 runs 11 residues. V was trimmed by 4 bases and J by 13 bases, leaving 13 bases between them. Germline loops: CDR1 SNHLY, CDR2 FYNNEI. The CDR3 DNA is TGTGCCAGCAGTGCGACGGGGTATGGTTTCTTT. Translating gives CASSATGYGFF.

This chain joins TRBV9 and TRBJ1-1, with no clear D. The CDR3 is 14 residues long. Trimming shortened V by 5 bases and J by 1 base, and 12 bases separated the two germline ends. CDR1 SGDLS and CDR2 YYNGEE come from the germline V gene. The CDR3 reads CASSAGFSNTEAFF. The CDR3 DNA reads as TGTGCCAGCAGTGCGGGATTCTCGAACACTGAAGCTTTCTTT.

This clone has just one count. This chain links TRBV28 with TRBJ1-3, with TRBD1 as a possible D gene (6 bases). Germline lookup yields CDR1 MDHEN and CDR2 SYDVKM. Trimming pared 5 bases from V and 4 bases from J, leaving 9 bases between. The CDR3 consists of 13 residues. For the CDR3, the DNA is TGTGCCAGCAGTCCAGGGGAAGGAAACACCATATATTTT. Its protein is CASSPGEGNTIYF. The entire variable domain, with the rest obtained from reference TRBV28 and TRBJ1-3, is as follows: DVKVTQSSRYLVKRTGEKVFLECVQDMDHENMFWYRQDPGLGLRLIYFSYDVKMKEKGDIPEGYSVSREKKERFSLILESASTNQTSMYLCASSPGEGNTIYFGEGSWLTVV.

The chain employs TRBV30 and TRBJ2-7, with D unresolved. Germline loops: CDR1 GTSNPN, CDR2 SVGIG (reference sequence). V lost 2 bases and J lost 6, with 11 bases in between. The CDR3 covers 12 residues. The CDR3 reads CAWSLAPREQYF. The CDR3 nucleotides are TGTGCCTGGAGTTTAGCTCCCCGCGAGCAGTACTTC.

The chain has TRBV6-1 and TRBJ1-2; D gene ambiguous. The CDR3 covers 13 residues. CDR1 is MNHNS and CDR2 is SASEGT in the germline V gene. V gave up 2 bases and J gave up 8 bases, with 12 bases separating them. The CDR3 sequence: CASSESLRRGYTF. The DNA for the CDR3 is TGTGCCAGCAGTGAATCCCTCCGTCGGGGCTACACCTTC.

The chain joins TRBV20-1 to TRBJ2-7; D gene uncertain. Trimming stripped 0 bases from V and 3 bases from J, with 3 bases between. CDR1 DFQATT and CDR2 SNEGSKA come from the germline V gene (reference sequence). The CDR3 contains 11 residues. The CDR3 region is CSARDYYEQYF. In DNA form, the CDR3 reads TGCAGTGCTAGAGACTACTACGAGCAGTACTTC.

This sequence joins TRBV27 and TRBJ2-7; TRBD1 matches 9 bases. V lost 10 bases to trimming and J lost 6 bases; unmatched junction nucleotides: 16. The CDR3 sequence is 15 residues long. Germline V lookup: CDR1 MNHEY, CDR2 SMNVEV (reference sequence). The DNA of the CDR3 is TGTGCCACCGCCCCCCACGGGGACAGGGCTCGCGAGCAGTACTTC. Residues: CATAPHGDRAREQYF.

This clone was seen a single time. The genes are TRBV4-3 and TRBJ1-3; perhaps TRBD1 as D (5 bases). This CDR3 spans 18 amino acids. Germline lookup yields CDR1 LGHNA and CDR2 YSLEER. V was trimmed by 0 bases and J by 0 bases, leaving 15 bases between them. The CDR3 coding sequence is TGCGCCAGCAGCCAAGAGGTTGGACAAATCTTCTCTGGAAACACCATATATTTT. It encodes CASSQEVGQIFSGNTIYF.

The chain couples TRBV9 to TRBJ2-4, with TRBD2 as a possible D gene (5 bases). Germline CDR1 SGDLS, CDR2 YYNGEE. The CDR3 length is 17 residues. Trimming stripped 4 bases from V and 0 bases from J, with 17 bases between. CDR3 sequence: CASSPGSGSLAKNIQYF. The CDR3 DNA reads TGTGCCAGCAGCCCGGGAAGTGGTAGTCTAGCCAAAAACATTCAGTACTTC.

DNA of the CDR3: TGTGCCAGCAGCCCCACAAGCGGGGGGGCTTTCAATGAGCAGTTCTTC. Its protein is CASSPTSGGAFNEQFF. The chain links TRBV7-2 to TRBJ2-1; 10 bases agree with TRBD2. CDR3 length: 16 residues. The V gene end was trimmed by 5 bases and the J gene end by 6 bases; junction bases not matched to a gene: 10. CDR1 is SGHTA, CDR2 FQGNSA, per germline.

This sequence joins TRBV11-2 and TRBJ2-7; 12 nucleotides align to TRBD2. The V and J ends lost 5 bases and 7 bases, in that order; junction bases with no gene match: 6. CDR3 length: 14 amino acids. The V gene's germline CDR1 is SGHAT and CDR2 FQNNGV. Here the CDR3 reads CASSPGLAGWEQYF. The DNA of the CDR3 is TGTGCCAGCAGCCCCGGACTAGCGGGGTGGGAGCAGTACTTC.

The chain has TRBV7-2 and TRBJ1-6, with D tentatively TRBD1 (5 bases). The germline V gene encodes CDR1 SGHTA and CDR2 FQGNSA. The ends were cut back, 3 bases at V and 10 bases at J, with 16 bases in the middle. This CDR3 has 15 amino acids. In DNA form, the CDR3 reads TGTGCCAGCAGCTTCGGGTACTCCAGGGTATCACCCCTCCACTTT. Its protein is CASSFGYSRVSPLHF.

The V gene is TRBV7-9, the J gene TRBJ2-1; 8 nucleotides align to TRBD2. CDR3 length: 13 residues. Germline V gives CDR1 SEHNR, CDR2 FQNEAQ (reference sequence). Germline trimming cut 7 bases from V and 4 bases from J; bases unmatched to any gene: 3. The CDR3 DNA reads TGTGCCAGCAAAGCGGGAGAATACAATGAGCAGTTCTTC. This sequence encodes CASKAGEYNEQFF.

The chain recombines TRBV29-1 with TRBJ1-1; 8 bases are shared with TRBD1. Germline loops: CDR1 SQVTM, CDR2 ANQGSEA. With 0 bases clipped from V and 2 bases from J, the junction kept 5 bases outside the gene matches. CDR3 length: 15 residues. The CDR3 loop is CSVEDVAGGNTEAFF. CDR3 nucleotides: TGCAGCGTTGAAGATGTGGCAGGGGGCAACACTGAAGCTTTCTTT. Filled out from reference TRBV29-1 and TRBJ1-1, the complete variable domain reads SAVISQKPSRDICQRGTSLTIQCQVDSQVTMMFWYRQQPGQSLTLIATANQGSEATYESGFVIDKFPISRPNLTFSTLTVSNMSPEDSSIYLCSVEDVAGGNTEAFFGQGTRLTVV.

V usage is TRBV5-4 and J usage is TRBJ2-7; D possibly corresponds to TRBD1 (6 bases). Germline values: CDR1 SGHNT, CDR2 YYREEE (reference sequence). Trimming pared 6 bases from V and 0 bases from J, leaving 19 bases between. The CDR3 loop spans 16 amino acids. The CDR3 coding sequence is TGTGCCAGCACCCGAGACCCGGGACAAAGCTCCTACGAGCAGTACTTC. Translation gives CASTRDPGQSSYEQYF.

The rearrangement joins TRBV28 to TRBJ1-1; the D gene is possibly TRBD1 (6 bases). The CDR3 has 13 amino acids. CDR1 and CDR2 (germline): MDHEN, SYDVKM. Between the trimmed V and J ends, which lost 4 bases and 5 bases, there was a span of 11 bases. The CDR3 DNA follows: TGTGCCAGCAGTTCCCTCGGACAGACTGAAGCTTTCTTT. Translating gives CASSSLGQTEAFF.